This T cell receptor beta chain stems from a study of CD8+ T cells in alopecia areata. The CDR3 contains 15 residues. CDR1 is MNHNY, CDR2 SVGAGI, per germline (reference sequence). V was trimmed by 2 bases and J by 2 bases, leaving 12 bases between them. Treatment: oral pan-JAK inhibitor, 5-10 mg twice daily. It was cDNA, reverse transcribed from extracted RNA, that served as the sequencing template. Assay: immunoSEQ multiplex PCR; the TCRdb copy retains only in-frame clones and omits some. The sample shows around 180,000 clones, under 80% of them seen only once. This specimen was CD4+ T cells sorted from blood, taken at approximately week 50, from a patient treated with tofacitinib. The sequence came from a human donor with alopecia areata. The chain recombines TRBV6-6 with TRBJ2-5; D unresolved. CDR3 protein: CASSYPATNQETQYF. For the CDR3, the DNA is TGTGCCAGCAGTTACCCGGCAACGAATCAAGAGACCCAGTACTTC.